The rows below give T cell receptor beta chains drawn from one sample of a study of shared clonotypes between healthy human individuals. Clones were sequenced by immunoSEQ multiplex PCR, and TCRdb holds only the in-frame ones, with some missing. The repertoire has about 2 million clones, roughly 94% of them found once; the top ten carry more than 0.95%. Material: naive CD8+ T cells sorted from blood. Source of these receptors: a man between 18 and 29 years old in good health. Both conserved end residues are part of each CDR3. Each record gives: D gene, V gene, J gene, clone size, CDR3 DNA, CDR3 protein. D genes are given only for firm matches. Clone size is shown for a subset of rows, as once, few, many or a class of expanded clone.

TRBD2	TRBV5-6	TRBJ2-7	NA	TGTGCCAGCAGCTCGGGACTAAGCCCCTACGAGCAGTACTTC	CASSSGLSPYEQYF
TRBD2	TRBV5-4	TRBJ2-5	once	TGTGCCAGCAGCTTGGGGGAGGGACAAGAGACCCAGTACTTC	CASSLGEGQETQYF
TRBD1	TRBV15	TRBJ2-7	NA	TGTGCCACCAGCAAGGACAGGAGCCTCTACGAGCAGTACTTC	CATSKDRSLYEQYF
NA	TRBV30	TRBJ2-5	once	TGTGCCTGGAGTACAGGGGAGGAAGAGACCCAGTACTTC	CAWSTGEEETQYF
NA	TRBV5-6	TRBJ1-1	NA	TGTGCCAGCAGCATAAGACAGGTGTTCGAAGCTTTCTTT	CASSIRQVFEAFF
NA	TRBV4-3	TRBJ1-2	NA	TGCGCCAGCAGCCAAGAATCCCAGGGTGGCTATGGCTACACCTTC	CASSQESQGGYGYTF
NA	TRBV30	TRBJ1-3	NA	TGTGCCTGGAGTGAAGTCTCTGGAAACACCATATATTTT	CAWSEVSGNTIYF
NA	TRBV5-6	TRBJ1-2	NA	TGTGCCAGCAGCCCCCCGGGACACCCTATCTATGGCTACACCTTC	CASSPPGHPIYGYTF
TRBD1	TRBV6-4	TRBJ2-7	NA	TGTGCCAGCAGTCTACAGGGGAGCGAGCAGTACTTC	CASSLQGSEQYF
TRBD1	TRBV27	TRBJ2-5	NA	TGTGCCAGCAGTCCATCGACAGGGGAATTAGAAGAGACCCAGTACTTC	CASSPSTGELEETQYF
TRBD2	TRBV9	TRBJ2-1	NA	TGTGCCAGCAGCGTATTACTAGCGGGAGGGTTAGGTGAGCAGTTCTTC	CASSVLLAGGLGEQFF
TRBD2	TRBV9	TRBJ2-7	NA	TGTGCCAGCAGCGTCGGACTAGCGGACTCCTACGAGCAGTACTTC	CASSVGLADSYEQYF
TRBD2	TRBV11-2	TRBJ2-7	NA	TGTGCCAGCAGCTTATTTCCACGGGAGGGCCCGAATCCCTACGAGCAGTACTTC	CASSLFPREGPNPYEQYF
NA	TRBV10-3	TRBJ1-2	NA	TGTGCCATCAGCCCCATTGGGGGCAGAGGCGGCTACACCTTC	CAISPIGGRGGYTF
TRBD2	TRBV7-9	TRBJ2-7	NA	TGTGCCAGCAGCTTATTTACGGGAGGACCCCACGAGCAGTACTTC	CASSLFTGGPHEQYF
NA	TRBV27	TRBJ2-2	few	TGTGCCAGCAGTTTATCCCCTAACACCGGGGAGCTGTTTTTT	CASSLSPNTGELFF
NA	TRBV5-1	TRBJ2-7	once	TGCGCCAGCAGCTTTCGGGACAACTCCTACGAGCAGTACTTC	CASSFRDNSYEQYF
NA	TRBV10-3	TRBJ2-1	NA	TGTGCCATCAGCGGGACGTCCAGCTCCTACAATGAGCAGTTCTTC	CAISGTSSSYNEQFF
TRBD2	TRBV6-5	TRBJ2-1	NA	TGTGCCAGCATAGGGGAGGGCAATGAGCAGTTCTTC	CASIGEGNEQFF
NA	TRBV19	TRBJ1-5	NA	TGTGCCAGTAGTATCCAGGCAGACAATCAGCCCCAGCATTTT	CASSIQADNQPQHF
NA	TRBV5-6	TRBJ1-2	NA	TGTGCCAGCACCCAAATTTTGGAGGATAGCTATGGCTACACCTTC	CASTQILEDSYGYTF
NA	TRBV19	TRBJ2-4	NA	TGTGCCAGTAGTCCCCCCCATATAGACAAAAACATTCAGTACTTC	CASSPPHIDKNIQYF
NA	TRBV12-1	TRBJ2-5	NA	TGTGCCAGCAGCTTTCTAGCGGGGCACCAAGAGACCCAGTACTTC	CASSFLAGHQETQYF
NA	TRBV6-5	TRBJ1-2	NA	TGTGCCAGCAGTGTCTTAACGGGGAACTTGGACGGCTACACCTTC	CASSVLTGNLDGYTF
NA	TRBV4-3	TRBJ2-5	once	TGCGCCAGCAGCCGATTAACAGGGTCGGGGGAGACCCAGTACTTC	CASSRLTGSGETQYF
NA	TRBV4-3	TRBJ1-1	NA	TGCGCCAGCAGCCAATTAATGAACACTGAAGCTTTCTTT	CASSQLMNTEAFF
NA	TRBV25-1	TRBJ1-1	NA	TGTGCCAGCAGTGAGATGACCGGGGGTGGGACTGAAGCTTTCTTT	CASSEMTGGGTEAFF
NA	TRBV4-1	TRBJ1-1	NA	TGCGCCAGCAGCCAAACGGGGCTGCAGAACACTGAAGCTTTCTTT	CASSQTGLQNTEAFF
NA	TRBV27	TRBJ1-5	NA	TGTGCCAGCAGTTTACGGTCTAGCAATCAGCCCCAGCATTTT	CASSLRSSNQPQHF
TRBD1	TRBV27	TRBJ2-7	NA	TGTGCCAGCAGATCATGGACAGGGGCCTACGAGCAGTACTTC	CASRSWTGAYEQYF
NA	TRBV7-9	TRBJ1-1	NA	TGTGCCAGCAGCTTAAGTAACAGGGAAGTGGGCACTGAAGCTTTCTTT	CASSLSNREVGTEAFF
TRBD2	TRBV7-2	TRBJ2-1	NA	TGTGCCAGCAGCTTCCTAGGCCCGGGACTAGGGGTTGATGAGCAGTTCTTC	CASSFLGPGLGVDEQFF
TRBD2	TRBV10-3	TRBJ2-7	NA	TGTGCCATCAGTGAGTCTAGCGGGGGGCTCTTCTCCTACGAGCAGTACTTC	CAISESSGGLFSYEQYF
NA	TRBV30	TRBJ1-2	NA	TGTACCTGGAGTGTGACCGGGACGCCTAACTATGGCTACACCTTC	CTWSVTGTPNYGYTF
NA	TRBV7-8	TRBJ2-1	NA	TGTGCCAGCGGAACCGGGTACAATGAGCAGTTCTTC	CASGTGYNEQFF
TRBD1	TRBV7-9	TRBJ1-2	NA	TGTGCCAGCAGCCCAAAGACAGGGATGATCTATGGCTACACCTTC	CASSPKTGMIYGYTF
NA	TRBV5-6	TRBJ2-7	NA	TGTGCCAGCAGCTTGGTAGGTTCAGCTGGCGAGCAGTACTTC	CASSLVGSAGEQYF
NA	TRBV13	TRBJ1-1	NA	TGTGCCAGCAGCTTATCGCGGACTGAAGCTTTCTTT	CASSLSRTEAFF
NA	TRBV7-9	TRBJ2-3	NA	TGTGCCAGCATCTGGTTGGCAGAAGGCACAGATACGCAGTATTTT	CASIWLAEGTDTQYF
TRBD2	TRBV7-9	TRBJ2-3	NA	TGTGCCAGCAGCAACTTACCGGGACTAGGGGCGGATACGCAGTATTTT	CASSNLPGLGADTQYF
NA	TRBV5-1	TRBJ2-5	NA	TGCGCCAGCAGCTCTACTCCTTTACAGGGACTCCAAGAGACCCAGTACTTC	CASSSTPLQGLQETQYF
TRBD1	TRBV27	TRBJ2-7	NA	TGTGCCAGCAGTTTATCTTCCGGGACAGGGCGGTACGAGCAGTACTTC	CASSLSSGTGRYEQYF
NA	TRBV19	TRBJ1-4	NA	TGTGCCAGCCAACAGGGACCTAATGAAAAACTGTTTTTT	CASQQGPNEKLFF
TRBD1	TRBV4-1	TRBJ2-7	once	TGCGCCAGCAGCCAATCTTCAGGGGGCTACGAGCAGTACTTC	CASSQSSGGYEQYF
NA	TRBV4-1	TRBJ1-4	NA	TGCGCCAGCAGCCAAGTCCAGGCAGGGACTGAAAAACTGTTTTTT	CASSQVQAGTEKLFF
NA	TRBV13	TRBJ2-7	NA	TGTGCCAGCAGCTACTCTGACACGGCAACTTACGAGCAGTACTTC	CASSYSDTATYEQYF
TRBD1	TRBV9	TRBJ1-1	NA	TGTGCCAGCAGCGATCAGACAGGGGGGAACACTGAAGCTTTCTTT	CASSDQTGGNTEAFF
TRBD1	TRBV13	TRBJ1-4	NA	TGTGCCAGCAGCGTACAGGGGACTAATGAAAAACTGTTTTTT	CASSVQGTNEKLFF
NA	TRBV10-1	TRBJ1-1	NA	TGCGCCAGCAGCCGAAACAGGGTCGGTACTGAAGCTTTCTTT	CASSRNRVGTEAFF
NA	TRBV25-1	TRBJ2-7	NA	TGTGCCAGCAGTGGCCCCTTGGGAGAGCAGTACTTC	CASSGPLGEQYF
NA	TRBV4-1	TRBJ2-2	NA	TGCGCCAGCAGCCAAGTTAAGAACACCGGGGAGCTGTTTTTT	CASSQVKNTGELFF
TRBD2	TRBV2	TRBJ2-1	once	TGTGCCAGCAGTGATCCTAGCGGGTCCTACAATGAGCAGTTCTTC	CASSDPSGSYNEQFF
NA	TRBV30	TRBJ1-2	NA	TGTGCCTGGCTTTCTGGGGGCTATGGCTACACCTTC	CAWLSGGYGYTF
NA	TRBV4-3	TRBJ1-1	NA	TGCGCCAGCAGCCCGGACGGGGACACTGAAGCTTTCTTT	CASSPDGDTEAFF